This is a list of T cell receptor beta chains from one sample in a study of T-cell memory formation after mild COVID-19. TCRdb passed the 5' RACE reads through MiXCR, listing each CDR3 protein once. The profile shows about 340,000 distinct CDR3 sequences, over 10% of them singletons. The sample comprised PBMCs or a T cell subset sorted from them (not recorded which). These receptors were obtained from a man aged 18 to 29 who had mild COVID-19 (a few samples of this study predate the infection). Cell type and time point are not known. CDR3s include the opening cysteine and the closing phenylalanine or tryptophan. The D gene is left open where the match is weak. Clone size is not always given. Where it is, it says once, few, many or a class for expanded clones.

V gene	clone size	D gene	J gene	CDR3 DNA	CDR3 protein
TRBV5-1	few	-	TRBJ2-3	TGCGCCAGCACCATGTCCTCGGCAGGGCGGGCAGATACGCAGTATTTT	CASTMSSAGRADTQYF
TRBV29-1	-	TRBD1	TRBJ1-1	TGCAGCGTCGGGACAGGGCCGTTCACTGAAGCTTTCTTT	CSVGTGPFTEAFF
TRBV19	-	-	TRBJ2-7	TGTGCCAGTAGTTCCTGGGGGGGACACCCCGTCGAGGGGCAGTACTTC	CASSSWGGHPVEGQYF
TRBV12-3/TRBV12-4	few	-	TRBJ2-7	TGTGCCAGCAGTAGGGACGAAAACTACGAGCAGTACTTC	CASSRDENYEQYF
TRBV7-9	few	TRBD1	TRBJ2-3	TGTGCGGGACAGGGAACAGATACGCAGTATTTT	CAGQGTDTQYF
TRBV10-3	few	-	TRBJ2-6	TGTGCCACCGCCGGGGATGGGGCCAACGTCCTGACTTTC	CATAGDGANVLTF
TRBV9	-	-	TRBJ2-2	TGTGCCAGCAGCCCTTGGGGGCGCAGTTCAACCGGGGAGCTGTTTTTT	CASSPWGRSSTGELFF
TRBV9	few	-	TRBJ1-2	TGTGCCAGCAGCGTAGATGACACCTCCTTCTATGGCTACACCTTC	CASSVDDTSFYGYTF
TRBV7-8	few	-	TRBJ2-7	TGTGCCAGCAGCTCTCAGGGGACGTTGACCTACGAGCAGTACTTC	CASSSQGTLTYEQYF
TRBV10-3	few	-	TRBJ1-5	TGTGCCGTAAATTCCGTGTCTGGGCAGCCCCAGCATTTT	CAVNSVSGQPQHF
TRBV7-2	few	-	TRBJ2-4	TGTGCCAGCAGTGATGAGAACATTCAGTACTTC	CASSDENIQYF
TRBV4-3	-	-	TRBJ1-1	TGCGCCAGCAGCCAAGGGGCAGACTTGAACACTGAAGCTTTCTTT	CASSQGADLNTEAFF
TRBV15	-	-	TRBJ2-6	TGTGCCACCCTAGACAGTGTCTTTGGGGCCAACGTCCTGACTTTC	CATLDSVFGANVLTF
TRBV15	-	-	TRBJ1-3	TGTGCCACCAGCAGAGTCGGGGGGGCTGGAAACACCATATATTTT	CATSRVGGAGNTIYF
TRBV11-2	-	-	TRBJ2-3	TGTGCCAGCAGCTTAGCGCGGAGGACGGGAGATACGCAGTATTTT	CASSLARRTGDTQYF
TRBV29-1	few	-	TRBJ2-3	TGCAGCGCCGACCGCCAGGGCATCCCCACAGATACGCAGTATTTT	CSADRQGIPTDTQYF
TRBV29-1	few	-	TRBJ2-1	TGCAGCGGGATACAGGGTGCTGAGCAGTTCTTC	CSGIQGAEQFF
TRBV12-3/TRBV12-4	-	-	TRBJ1-1	TGTGCCAGCAGTCCCGGAGGGGCCGGTGAAGCTTTCTTT	CASSPGGAGEAFF
TRBV12-3/TRBV12-4	-	-	TRBJ1-4	TGTGCCAGCAGCAGACAGTTAGCTAATGAAAAACTGTTTTTT	CASSRQLANEKLFF
TRBV9	-	-	TRBJ2-7	TGTGCCAGCAGCCCCAGACAGATGGCCGAGCAGTACTTC	CASSPRQMAEQYF
TRBV21-1	-	-	TRBJ1-5	TGTGCCAGCAGCAACGAGGGCTGGAGAAATAGCAATCAGCCCCAGCATTTT	CASSNEGWRNSNQPQHF
TRBV4-3	few	-	TRBJ1-1	TGCGCCAGCAGCCGCGGTGGGGGCTTGAACACTGAAGCTTTCTTT	CASSRGGGLNTEAFF
TRBV7-9	few	-	TRBJ1-2	TGTGCCAGCAGCTTAGCACTGCTCTATGGCTACACCTTC	CASSLALLYGYTF
TRBV12-3/TRBV12-4	-	-	TRBJ2-3	TGTGCCAGCAGTTTACCAGGGCGCGAAGATACGCAGTATTTT	CASSLPGREDTQYF
TRBV10-3	many	-	TRBJ2-3	TGTGCCATCAGTGAGTCGGACGGCACAGATACGCAGTATTTT	CAISESDGTDTQYF
TRBV5-1	few	-	TRBJ1-2	TGCGCCAGCAGCCCCGACAGGCCCGAATATGGCTACACCTTC	CASSPDRPEYGYTF
TRBV21-1	-	-	TRBJ2-3	TGTGCCCCCCAACTCCCAGATACGCAGTATTTT	CAPQLPDTQYF
TRBV29-1	-	-	TRBJ1-4	TGCAGCGTTGGACGGGGGTTAGGTGAAAAACTGTTTTTT	CSVGRGLGEKLFF
TRBV5-6	-	-	TRBJ2-7	TGTGCCAGCAGTCCCCGCCCCAGGGTCACAATACTCTACGAGCAGTACTTC	CASSPRPRVTILYEQYF
TRBV5-1	-	-	TRBJ1-5	TGCGCCAGCAGCCCAGGAAGGGGCTCTGACAATCAGCCCCAGCATTTT	CASSPGRGSDNQPQHF
TRBV7-2	-	-	TRBJ2-7	TGTGCCAGCAGGCCCCGGGACACCTCCTACGAGCAGTACTTC	CASRPRDTSYEQYF
TRBV14	few	-	TRBJ1-2	TGTGCCAGCAGCCATAGGGACACCCTACGTGGCTACACCTTC	CASSHRDTLRGYTF
TRBV4-3	-	-	TRBJ2-1	TGCGCCAGCAGCCAAGGAGAAGACAGGTACAATGAGCAGTTCTTC	CASSQGEDRYNEQFF
TRBV9	-	-	TRBJ1-1	TGTGCCAGCAGCGCGGACTCGTTGAACACTGAAGCTTTCTTT	CASSADSLNTEAFF
TRBV6-5	few	-	TRBJ1-2	TGTGCCAGCAGAGATCCGGTTCAGGGTGGCTATGGCTACACCTTC	CASRDPVQGGYGYTF
TRBV7-3	few	TRBD1	TRBJ1-1	TGTGCCAGCAGCCTGGGAACAGGGGGATGGACTGAAGCTTTCTTT	CASSLGTGGWTEAFF
TRBV5-1	-	-	TRBJ1-1	TGCGCCAGCACCCCCCCAGGACGGATGAACACTGAAGCTTTCTTT	CASTPPGRMNTEAFF
TRBV7-2	few	TRBD1	TRBJ2-2	TGTGCCAGCAGCTCGGCTCTCCGGGACAGGACTACCGGGGAGCTGTTTTTT	CASSSALRDRTTGELFF
TRBV12-3/TRBV12-4	many	-	TRBJ2-7	TGTGCCAGCAGTTACGGAGGGATCTTCTACGAGCAGTACTTC	CASSYGGIFYEQYF
TRBV5-1	few	TRBD1	TRBJ2-3	TGCGCCAGCAGCTTGGTCGACAGGGGCACAGATACGCAGTATTTT	CASSLVDRGTDTQYF
TRBV20-1	-	-	TRBJ1-5	TGCAGTGCTAGAGTGGGGGCCTCGGGTGGCAATCAGCCCCAGCATTTT	CSARVGASGGNQPQHF
TRBV4-3	-	-	TRBJ2-2	TGCGCCAGCAGCCGCGGAGGGTACCCCACCGGGGAGCTGTTTTTT	CASSRGGYPTGELFF
TRBV6-2/TRBV6-3	-	TRBD1	TRBJ2-7	TGTGCCAGCAGTTACCCCGACAGGGCTCTGTACTTC	CASSYPDRALYF
TRBV7-9	once	-	TRBJ2-7	TGTGCCAGCAACCCATGGGACACTTCCTACGAGCAGTACTTC	CASNPWDTSYEQYF
TRBV18	few	-	TRBJ2-5	TGTGCCAGCTCACCTGCAAACGGAGAGACCCAGTACTTC	CASSPANGETQYF
TRBV7-9	few	-	TRBJ2-2	TGTGCCAGCAGCTCAATCAGGGGCAAGGACGGGGAGCTGTTTTTT	CASSSIRGKDGELFF